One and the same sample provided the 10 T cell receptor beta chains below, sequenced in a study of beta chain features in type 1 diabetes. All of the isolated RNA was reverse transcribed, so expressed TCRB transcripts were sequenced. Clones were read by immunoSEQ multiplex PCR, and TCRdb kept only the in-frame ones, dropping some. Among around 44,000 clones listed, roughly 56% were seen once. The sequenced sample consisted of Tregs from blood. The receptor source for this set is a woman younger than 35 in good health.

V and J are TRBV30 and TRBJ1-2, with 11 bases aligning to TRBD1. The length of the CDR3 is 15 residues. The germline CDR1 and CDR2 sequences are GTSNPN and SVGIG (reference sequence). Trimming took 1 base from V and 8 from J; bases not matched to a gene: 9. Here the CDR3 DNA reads TGTGCCTGGAGTGCCCCGGGACAGGGGGGCAAAGGCTACACCTTC. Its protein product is CAWSAPGQGGKGYTF.

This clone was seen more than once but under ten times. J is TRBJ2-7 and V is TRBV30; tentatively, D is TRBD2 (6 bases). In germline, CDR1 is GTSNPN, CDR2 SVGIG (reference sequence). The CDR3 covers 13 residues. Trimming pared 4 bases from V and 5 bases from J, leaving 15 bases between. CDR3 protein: CAWMFGGGNEQYF. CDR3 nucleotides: TGTGCCTGGATGTTTGGGGGAGGCAACGAGCAGTACTTC.

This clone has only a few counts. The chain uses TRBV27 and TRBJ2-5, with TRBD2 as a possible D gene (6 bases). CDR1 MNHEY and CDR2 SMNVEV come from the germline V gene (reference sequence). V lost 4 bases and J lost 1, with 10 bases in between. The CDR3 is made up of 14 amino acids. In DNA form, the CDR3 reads TGTGCCAGCAGTTATGCGGGAACCCAAGAGACCCAGTACTTC. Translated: CASSYAGTQETQYF.

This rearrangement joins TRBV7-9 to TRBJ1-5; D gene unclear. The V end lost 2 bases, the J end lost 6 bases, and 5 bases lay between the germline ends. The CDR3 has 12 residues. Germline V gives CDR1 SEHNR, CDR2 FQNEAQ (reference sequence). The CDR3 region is CASSLPFQPQHF. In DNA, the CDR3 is TGTGCCAGCAGCTTACCTTTTCAGCCCCAGCATTTT.

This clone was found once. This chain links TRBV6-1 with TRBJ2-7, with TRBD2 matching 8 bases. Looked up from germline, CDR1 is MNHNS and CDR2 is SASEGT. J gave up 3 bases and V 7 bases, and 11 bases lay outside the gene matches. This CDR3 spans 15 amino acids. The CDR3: CASTSAGTRDYEQYF. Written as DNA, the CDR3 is TGTGCCAGCACCTCGGCCGGGACTAGGGACTACGAGCAGTACTTC.

CDR3 amino acids: CASSLRGGSYPYEQYF. DNA of the CDR3: TGTGCCAGCAGTCTCCGGGGGGGGAGTTACCCTTACGAGCAGTACTTC. V usage is TRBV28 and J usage is TRBJ2-7; TRBD2 matches 8 bases. The junction had 13 bases not matched to a gene; V was cut back by 5 bases and J by 4 bases. The germline V gene has CDR1 MDHEN and CDR2 SYDVKM. The CDR3 totals 16 residues.

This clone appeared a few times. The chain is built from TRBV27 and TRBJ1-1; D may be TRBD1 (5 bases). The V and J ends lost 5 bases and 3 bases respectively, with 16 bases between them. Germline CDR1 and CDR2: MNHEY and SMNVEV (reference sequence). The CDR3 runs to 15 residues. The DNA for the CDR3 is TGTGCCAGCAGTCGGAACAGGAGAGACTACACTGAAGCTTTCTTT. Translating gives CASSRNRRDYTEAFF.

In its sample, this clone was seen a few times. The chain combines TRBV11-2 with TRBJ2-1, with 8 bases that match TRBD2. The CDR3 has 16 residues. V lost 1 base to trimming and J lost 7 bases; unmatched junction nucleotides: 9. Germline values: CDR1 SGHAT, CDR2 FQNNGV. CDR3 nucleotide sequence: TGTGCCAGCAGCTTAGTTGCGGGAGGAGGTTTGAATGAGCAGTTCTTC. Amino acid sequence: CASSLVAGGGLNEQFF.

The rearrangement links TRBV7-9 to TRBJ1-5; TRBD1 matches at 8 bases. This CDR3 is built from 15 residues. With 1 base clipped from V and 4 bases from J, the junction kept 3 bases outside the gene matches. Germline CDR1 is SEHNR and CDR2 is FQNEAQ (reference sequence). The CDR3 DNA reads TGTGCCAGCAGCTTAGGACAGGGGAGGAATCAGCCCCAGCATTTT. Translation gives CASSLGQGRNQPQHF.

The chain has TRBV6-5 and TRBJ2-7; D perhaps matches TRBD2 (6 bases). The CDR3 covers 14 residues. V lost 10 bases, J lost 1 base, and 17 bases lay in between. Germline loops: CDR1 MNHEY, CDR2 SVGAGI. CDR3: CAIREEGGSYEQYF. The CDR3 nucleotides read TGTGCCATCAGGGAGGAGGGCGGTTCCTACGAGCAGTACTTC.